The T cell receptor beta chain described here comes from a study of T cells after yellow fever vaccination. Whole-study context: The fractions with low cell numbers were processed using SMART-Seq v4 Ultra Low Input. Study-level findings and limits: Although most clonotypes did not, a small share appeared in both CD4 and CD8 compartments. Among primary-vaccination clones, most reappeared after the booster, at roughly 96% for CD4 and 85% to 90% for CD8.

Synthesis of TCR cDNA relied on 5'RACE template switching, which attached a universal primer site and UMIs. TCRdb independently ran MiXCR on the 5' RACE reads; one entry per CDR3 protein. The table lists about 340,000 distinct CDR3 sequences, approximately 13% of them singletons. This clonotype showed up many times. The target antigen is unknown. The length of the CDR3 is 15 residues. Trimming cost V 3 bases and J 4 bases, with 13 bases left between them. CDR1 LGHDT and CDR2 YNNKEL come from the germline V gene (reference sequence). The source is a man between 18 and 29 years old who received the YFV17D yellow fever vaccine. The V gene is TRBV3-1, the J gene TRBJ2-1, with D possibly being TRBD1 (7 bases). The sequencing used CD4+ T cells sorted from PBMCs, collected 15 days after the yellow fever booster vaccination. The CDR3 loop reads CASSQGTAGYNEQFF. CDR3 DNA sequence: TGTGCCAGCAGCCAGGGGACAGCGGGTTACAATGAGCAGTTCTTC.